The entry that follows covers one TCR beta chain sequence. Antigen: not known. Ahead of thyroid surgery, no patient had received treatment of any kind. This record comes from a study of metastatic and nonmetastatic thyroid tumors. Background on the study: Repertoires from blood and tumor or nodule tissue of malignant and benign thyroid patients were compared.

TCRdb re-clonotyped the PCR reads through MiXCR. This repertoire shows fewer than 6,000 clones, roughly 25% found once; its top ten account for 11%. Whole-study results and caveats: For both blood and tumor, malignant thyroid tumors reportedly showed significantly higher TCR beta diversity than benign nodules did.

Germline CDR1 is SGHNT and CDR2 is YENEEA. The CDR3 runs to 15 residues. V lost 4 bases to trimming and J lost 3 bases, with 16 bases between them. The specimen was adjacent normal tissue. The sequence was obtained from a male donor with papillary thyroid cancer or a benign thyroid nodule (not recorded which). Some clones in this sample may be carry-over from other donors' samples. The rearrangement links TRBV11-3 to TRBJ2-7, with D perhaps matching TRBD2 (6 bases). The CDR3 bases are TGTGCCAGCAGCTCCGCGTTTGCGGGATACTACGAGCAGTACTTC. Protein product: CASSSAFAGYYEQYF. The full variable domain, in which reference TRBV11-3 and TRBJ2-7 provide the parts outside the CDR3, is EAGVVQSPRYKIIEKKQPVAFWCNPISGHNTLYWYLQNLGQGPELLIRYENEEAVDDSQLPKDRFSAERLKGVDSTLKIQPAELGDSAVYLCASSSAFAGYYEQYFGPGTRLTVT.